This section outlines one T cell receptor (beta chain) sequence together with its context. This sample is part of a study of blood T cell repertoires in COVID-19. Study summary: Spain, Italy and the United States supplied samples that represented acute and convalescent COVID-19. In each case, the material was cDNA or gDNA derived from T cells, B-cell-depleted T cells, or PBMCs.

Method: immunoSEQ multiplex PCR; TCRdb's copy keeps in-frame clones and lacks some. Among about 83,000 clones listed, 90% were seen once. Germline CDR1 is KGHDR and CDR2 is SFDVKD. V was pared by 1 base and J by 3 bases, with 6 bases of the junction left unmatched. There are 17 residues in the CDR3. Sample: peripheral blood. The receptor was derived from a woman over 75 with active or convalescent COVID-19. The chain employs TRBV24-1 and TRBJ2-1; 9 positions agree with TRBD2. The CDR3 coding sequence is TGTGCCACCAGTGATTTTGGAGAGCGGGGGGACTACAATGAGCAGTTCTTC. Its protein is CATSDFGERGDYNEQFF.